The 23 T cell receptor beta chains given below trace back to one sample, sequenced in a study of cytomegalovirus exposure and HLA in healthy donors. PCR employed 60 Vbeta and 13 Jbeta primers. Assay used: immunoSEQ multiplex PCR; TCRdb lists only in-frame clones, some missing. This sample has around 150,000 clones, with about 80% found just once. What was sequenced was PBMCs. These receptors were taken from a man aged 40-50 years in good health and CMV-seropositive.

This chain uses TRBV7-3 with TRBJ1-1, with D perhaps TRBD1 (6 bases). The V end was cut by 4 bases, the J end by 1 base, with 10 bases between. This CDR3 has 14 residues. Germline CDR1 is SGHTA and CDR2 is FQGTGA. The CDR3 is CASSYRGQNTEAFF. The CDR3 bases are TGTGCCAGCAGCTATAGGGGACAGAACACTGAAGCTTTCTTT.

V is TRBV27 and J is TRBJ1-5, with D unresolved. This CDR3 has 15 amino acids. Trimming took 6 bases from V and 0 from J, leaving 12 bases between them. CDR1 MNHEY and CDR2 SMNVEV come from the germline V gene (reference sequence). CDR3 bases: TGTGCCAGCAGACAGTCCATGTATAGCAATCAGCCCCAGCATTTT. It translates to CASRQSMYSNQPQHF.

This clone was seen once. The chain employs TRBV28 and TRBJ2-5, with 8 nucleotides matching TRBD2. CDR3 length equals 14 residues. The trim removed 2 bases at V and 5 bases at J, leaving 4 bases unmatched. Germline CDR1 MDHEN, CDR2 SYDVKM. The CDR3 sequence: CASSLEAGAETQYF. The CDR3 region has the DNA TGTGCCAGCAGTTTAGAAGCGGGAGCGGAGACCCAGTACTTC. Together with reference TRBV28 and TRBJ2-5, the CDR3 gives the full variable domain: DVKVTQSSRYLVKRTGEKVFLECVQDMDHENMFWYRQDPGLGLRLIYFSYDVKMKEKGDIPEGYSVSREKKERFSLILESASTNQTSMYLCASSLEAGAETQYFGPGTRLLVL.

The sample holds a few counts of this clone. The chain combines TRBV7-8 with TRBJ1-1; D remains unclear. The CDR3 runs to 13 residues. The V gene's germline CDR1 is SGHVS and CDR2 FQNEAQ. V lost 3 bases to trimming and J lost 1 base, with 6 bases between them. The CDR3 sequence is CASSFSENTEAFF. The CDR3 region has the DNA TGTGCCAGCAGCTTTTCAGAGAACACTGAAGCTTTCTTT.

The CDR3 coding sequence is TGCGCCAGCAGCCCCCGGACAGCTGGAAACACCATATATTTT. Translated, it gives CASSPRTAGNTIYF. The chain carries TRBV4-1 and TRBJ1-3, with D tentatively TRBD1 (6 bases). V shed 4 bases and J shed 2 bases, with 9 bases lying between them. The CDR3 covers 14 residues. Looked up from germline, CDR1 is MGHRA and CDR2 is YSYEKL.

The CDR3 region is CASSSPTRNYHQETQYF. The CDR3 nucleotides read TGTGCCAGCAGTTCCCCTACCCGAAACTACCATCAAGAGACCCAGTACTTC. The chain carries TRBV28 and TRBJ2-5; D is ambiguous. Trimming removed 4 bases from V and 2 bases from J, with 20 bases in between. This CDR3 is built from 17 residues. The germline gives CDR1 MDHEN, CDR2 SYDVKM.

This sequence joins TRBV18 and TRBJ2-7; 7 bases agree with TRBD2. Germline CDR1 and CDR2: KGHSH and LQKENI. The CDR3 runs to 14 residues. V shed 4 bases and J 2 bases; nucleotides not matched to a gene: 5. CDR3 amino acids: CASSLLAATYEQYF. In nucleotides, the CDR3 is TGTGCCAGCTCACTCCTAGCGGCTACCTACGAGCAGTACTTC. Supplemented by reference TRBV18 and TRBJ2-7, the full variable domain reads NAGVMQNPRHLVRRRGQEARLRCSPMKGHSHVYWYRQLPEEGLKFMVYLQKENIIDESGMPKERFSAEFPKEGPSILRIQQVVRGDSAAYFCASSLLAATYEQYFGPGTRLTVT.

The genes are TRBV11-2 and TRBJ2-5; D possibly corresponds to TRBD2 (5 bases). CDR1 is SGHAT and CDR2 is FQNNGV in the germline V gene. The CDR3 has 13 amino acids. V was shortened by 4 bases and J by 5 bases, with 11 bases between the two germline ends. The CDR3 sequence: CASSYRESETQYF. CDR3 bases: TGTGCCAGCAGCTATAGGGAGAGCGAGACCCAGTACTTC.

The V and J genes are TRBV25-1 and TRBJ2-7, with D perhaps matching TRBD1 (5 bases). V was pared by 3 bases and J by 2 bases, with 8 bases between. CDR3 length: 13 residues. Germline V CDR1 and CDR2: MGHDK, SYGVNS. For the CDR3, the DNA is TGTGCCAGCAGTGACCAGGGTCCCTACGAGCAGTACTTC. It is translated as CASSDQGPYEQYF.

This rearrangement joins TRBV6-5 to TRBJ2-3; 8 bases map to TRBD2. Germline V lookup: CDR1 MNHEY, CDR2 SVGAGI. V lost 7 bases and J lost 4; bases outside the gene matches: 4. This CDR3 has 13 amino acids. DNA of the CDR3: TGTGCCAGCAAGAGCGGGAGTTCAGATACGCAGTATTTT. Encoded protein: CASKSGSSDTQYF.

Of note for this clone: In the same sample, other DNA sequences code for this CDR3. The chain combines TRBV27 with TRBJ2-7, with a tentative D call TRBD2 (6 bases). With 5 bases removed from V and 3 bases from J, the gap between germline ends came to 11 bases. Germline assignment: CDR1 MNHEY and CDR2 SMNVEV (reference sequence). The CDR3 has 13 residues. CDR3 DNA: TGTGCCAGCAGTCTCACCGGGGGCTACGAGCAGTACTTC. This sequence encodes CASSLTGGYEQYF.

This rearrangement joins TRBV5-1 to TRBJ1-1, with 7 bases that match TRBD1. The ends lost 3 bases at V and 4 bases at J; junction bases unmatched: 9. CDR3 length equals 15 residues. The germline CDR1 and CDR2 sequences are SGHRS and YFSETQ. The CDR3 coding sequence is TGCGCCAGCAGCTCGACAGGGAATGGGGGCACTGAAGCTTTCTTT. Protein sequence: CASSSTGNGGTEAFF.

The CDR3 region is CASSRRGEDGYTF. CDR3 coding DNA: TGTGCCAGCAGCCGCCGAGGGGAGGATGGCTACACCTTC. The chain combines TRBV9 with TRBJ1-2; tentative D call: TRBD1 (5 bases). Trimming left V 4 bases short and J 6 bases short, with 13 bases between. CDR3 length: 13 residues. The germline CDR1 and CDR2 sequences are SGDLS and YYNGEE. Full variable domain (missing parts from reference TRBV9 and TRBJ1-2): DSGVTQTPKHLITATGQRVTLRCSPRSGDLSVYWYQQSLDQGLQFLIQYYNGEERAKGNILERFSAQQFPDLHSELNLSSLELGDSALYFCASSRRGEDGYTFGSGTRLTVV.

This chain connects TRBV29-1 to TRBJ2-7, with 9 bases aligning to TRBD1. The length of the CDR3 is 12 residues. In germline, CDR1 is SQVTM, CDR2 ANQGSEA. The V and J ends lost 3 bases and 4 bases, in that order; junction bases with no gene match: 1. In nucleotides, the CDR3 is TGCAGCGTTGAGACAGGGGGTTACGAGCAGTACTTC. Translated: CSVETGGYEQYF.

The chain joins TRBV5-4 to TRBJ1-6, with D possibly matching TRBD1 (6 bases). Trimming stripped 3 bases from V and 2 bases from J, with 21 bases between. Germline values: CDR1 SGHNT, CDR2 YYREEE (reference sequence). This CDR3 has 19 residues. CDR3 protein: CASSSGMAGGRAYNSPLHF. CDR3 sequence (DNA): TGTGCCAGCAGCTCCGGGATGGCGGGGGGCAGAGCCTATAATTCACCCCTCCACTTT.

The chain is built from TRBV5-1 and TRBJ2-7; possible D gene TRBD1, 5 bases. The germline V gene encodes CDR1 SGHRS and CDR2 YFSETQ. The germline V and J ends were trimmed by 10 bases and 0 bases, with 11 bases remaining between them. The CDR3 has 12 amino acids. The chain's CDR3 is CASRVDSYEQYF. DNA for the CDR3: TGCGCCTCCAGGGTGGACTCCTACGAGCAGTACTTC.

This clone was found once. The rearrangement joins TRBV5-4 to TRBJ2-7; D may be TRBD1 (6 bases). CDR3 length equals 15 residues. V was clipped by 5 bases and J by 5 bases, with 20 bases between them. Germline loops: CDR1 SGHNT, CDR2 YYREEE (reference sequence). Here the CDR3 DNA reads TGTGCCAGCAGAACTGCGGTTGGGGGCCTAGACGAGCAGTACTTC. Its translation is CASRTAVGGLDEQYF.

This sequence joins TRBV11-2 and TRBJ2-7; possibly TRBD2 for D (5 bases). Trimming pared 6 bases from V and 5 bases from J, leaving 11 bases between. This CDR3 has 12 residues. Germline lookup yields CDR1 SGHAT and CDR2 FQNNGV. CDR3 protein: CASRIEGNEQYF. In DNA, the CDR3 is TGTGCCAGCAGAATCGAGGGAAACGAGCAGTACTTC.

This chain uses TRBV30 with TRBJ1-1, with 8 bases matching TRBD1. This CDR3 is 14 amino acids long. CDR1 is GTSNPN, CDR2 SVGIG, per germline (reference sequence). The V and J ends lost 3 bases and 4 bases, in that order; junction bases with no gene match: 7. The CDR3 loop reads CAWSRGTGVTEAFF. The CDR3 DNA reads as TGTGCCTGGAGCAGAGGGACAGGAGTCACTGAAGCTTTCTTT.

V usage is TRBV7-9 and J usage is TRBJ2-1; no firm D call. From germline, CDR1 is SEHNR and CDR2 FQNEAQ (reference sequence). This CDR3 has 12 amino acids. Trimming pared 8 bases from V and 4 bases from J, leaving 9 bases between. The CDR3 sequence: CASLRSYNEQFF. As DNA, the CDR3 is TGTGCCAGCCTGAGGAGTTACAATGAGCAGTTCTTC.

The V gene is TRBV27, the J gene TRBJ2-3; possibly TRBD1 for D (5 bases). Trimming cost V 2 bases and J 6 bases, with 6 bases left between them. Germline loops: CDR1 MNHEY, CDR2 SMNVEV (reference sequence). This CDR3 region has 12 residues. The chain's CDR3 is CASSLTGDTQYF. The CDR3 nucleotides read TGTGCCAGCAGTTTAACAGGTGATACGCAGTATTTT.

In the case of this clone: Other DNA sequences of this sample code for an identical CDR3. V gene TRBV9 combines with J gene TRBJ2-7; TRBD2 agrees at 13 bases. V lost 0 bases to trimming and J lost 4 bases; unmatched junction nucleotides: 1. The CDR3 contains 15 residues. Germline V lookup: CDR1 SGDLS, CDR2 YYNGEE. This CDR3 reads CASSVGLAGGYEQYF. DNA for the CDR3: TGTGCCAGCAGCGTAGGACTAGCGGGGGGATACGAGCAGTACTTC.

The chain is built from TRBV9 and TRBJ2-7; 8 bases align to TRBD2. The CDR3 sequence is 15 residues long. Germline V gives CDR1 SGDLS, CDR2 YYNGEE. V lost 0 bases to trimming and J lost 2 bases; unmatched junction nucleotides: 4. CDR3 sequence reads: CASSVGKRGPYEQYF. The CDR3 nucleotides read TGTGCCAGCAGCGTAGGTAAGCGGGGGCCCTACGAGCAGTACTTC.